This is a list of T cell receptor beta chains from one sample in a study of CD8 T cells in Susac syndrome. Via MiXCR, TCRdb re-called the immunoSEQ multiplex PCR reads, giving one row per CDR3 protein. The data hold approximately 150,000 distinct CDR3 sequences, with approximately 93% observed a single time. The source material was CD4+ T cells from PBMCs. The receptors shown here come from a human donor with multiple sclerosis. The CDR3 runs from the conserved cysteine through the conserved F or W. D genes are given only for firm matches. Part of the rows lack a size; the others show once, few, many or a class for expanded clones.

TRBV5-1,.,TRBD1,TRBJ1-2,CASSFDRGAGYTF,TGCGCCAGCAGCTTCGACAGGGGGGCTGGCTACACCTTC
TRBV6-5,.,.,TRBJ1-2,CASSLTTPVGGYTF,TGTGCCAGCAGCCTGACCACACCGGTCGGGGGCTACACCTTC
TRBV18,.,.,TRBJ1-1,CASSPLGEDTEAFF,TGTGCCAGCTCACCATTGGGGGAAGACACTGAAGCTTTCTTT
TRBV30,.,.,TRBJ1-6,CAWSTTPSDSPLHF,TGTGCCTGGAGTACAACACCTAGTGATTCACCCCTCCACTTT
TRBV7-2,few,.,TRBJ2-5,CASSASGLTETQYF,TGTGCCAGCAGCGCCAGCGGCTTAACTGAGACCCAGTACTTC
TRBV5-1,.,.,TRBJ1-1,CASSVGLNTEAFF,TGCGCCAGCAGCGTCGGACTGAACACTGAAGCTTTCTTT
TRBV29-1,.,TRBD2,TRBJ2-2,CSVGGSGTNTGELFF,TGCAGCGTTGGGGGAAGCGGGACGAACACCGGGGAGCTGTTTTTT
TRBV5-6,.,TRBD2,TRBJ2-4,CASNYVTGLAGVGNIQYF,TGTGCCAGCAACTACGTTACGGGACTAGCGGGAGTCGGAAACATTCAGTACTTC
TRBV12-5,.,.,TRBJ1-1,CASGLEEKGPKAFF,TGTGCTAGTGGTTTGGAAGAGAAGGGCCCTAAAGCTTTCTTT
TRBV20-1,.,TRBD1,TRBJ1-2,CSARSTGNYGYTF,TGCAGTGCTAGATCGACAGGGAACTATGGCTACACCTTC
TRBV27,.,.,TRBJ2-7,CASSRLVGQETYEQYF,TGTGCCAGCAGTCGTCTAGTAGGGCAGGAAACCTACGAGCAGTACTTC
TRBV20-1,.,.,TRBJ2-5,CSARSLEETQYF,TGCAGTGCTAGAAGTTTGGAGGAGACCCAGTACTTC
TRBV11-3,.,.,TRBJ1-1,CASSSYLNTEAFF,TGTGCCAGCAGCTCCTACTTGAACACTGAAGCTTTCTTT
TRBV3-1,.,.,TRBJ2-1,CASSQGNGGPYNEQFF,TGTGCCAGCAGCCAAGGTAACGGGGGGCCTTACAATGAGCAGTTCTTC
TRBV7-3,.,.,TRBJ2-1,CASSPGGAVRDEQFF,TGTGCCAGCAGCCCAGGGGGGGCCGTACGGGATGAGCAGTTCTTC
TRBV12-3/TRBV12-4,.,.,TRBJ1-2,CASSTPQELYGYTF,TGTGCCAGCAGTACCCCACAAGAACTGTATGGCTACACCTTC
TRBV7-2,few,TRBD2,TRBJ2-5,CASSLGGGVGTQYF,TGTGCCAGCAGCTTAGGGGGGGGAGTGGGGACCCAGTACTTC
TRBV5-5,.,.,TRBJ2-2,CASSLGELTGELFF,TGTGCCAGCAGCCTGGGGGAATTAACCGGGGAGCTGTTTTTT
TRBV12-5,.,.,TRBJ1-1,CASGLDSGEAFF,TGTGCTAGTGGTTTGGATTCCGGTGAAGCTTTCTTT
TRBV7-9,.,.,TRBJ1-3,CASSLFGSDYSGNTIYF,TGTGCCAGCAGCTTATTCGGTTCAGACTACTCTGGAAACACCATATATTTT
TRBV24-1,.,.,TRBJ2-3,CAAGASSTDTQYF,TGTGCCGCCGGTGCGTCTAGCACAGATACGCAGTATTTT
TRBV2,.,.,TRBJ2-2,CASSVGGGGELFF,TGTGCCAGCAGTGTAGGGGGTGGCGGGGAGCTGTTTTTT
TRBV11-1,.,TRBD2,TRBJ2-2,CASSYGLAEAGELFF,TGTGCCAGCAGCTACGGACTAGCGGAAGCCGGGGAGCTGTTTTTT
TRBV28,.,TRBD1,TRBJ2-2,CASRDRDTGELFF,TGTGCCAGCAGAGACAGGGACACCGGGGAGCTGTTTTTT
TRBV11-2,once,.,TRBJ1-2,CASSIPGVYGYTF,TGTGCCAGCAGCATTCCCGGAGTCTATGGCTACACCTTC
TRBV6-1,.,TRBD1,TRBJ2-1,CASSEDRVYNEQFF,TGTGCCAGCAGTGAGGACAGGGTCTACAATGAGCAGTTCTTC
TRBV30,.,.,TRBJ2-7,CAWSVMNSYEQYF,TGTGCCTGGAGTGTAATGAACTCCTACGAGCAGTACTTC
TRBV14,.,.,TRBJ1-2,CASSSYRRGQAHARGYGYTF,TGTGCCAGCAGCTCCTACCGCCGGGGACAAGCCCACGCCCGCGGCTATGGCTACACCTTC
TRBV29-1,.,.,TRBJ2-5,CSSRWSQQETQYF,TGCAGCTCCAGGTGGTCACAGCAAGAGACCCAGTACTTC
TRBV12-3/TRBV12-4,.,TRBD1,TRBJ1-1,CASNRDSAFDEAFF,TGTGCCAGCAACCGGGACAGTGCCTTTGATGAAGCTTTCTTT
TRBV29-1,.,.,TRBJ2-2,CSVENLGYLNTGELFF,TGCAGCGTTGAGAACTTGGGCTACCTGAACACCGGGGAGCTGTTTTTT
TRBV12-3/TRBV12-4,.,.,TRBJ1-1,CASRTENRATEAFF,TGTGCCAGCAGGACCGAAAACAGGGCCACTGAAGCTTTCTTT
TRBV5-1,.,.,TRBJ2-7,CASNRGHEQYF,TGCGCCAGCAACCGGGGTCACGAGCAGTACTTC
TRBV27,.,.,TRBJ2-1,CASSFGVGGTYNEQFF,TGTGCCAGCAGTTTTGGGGTGGGGGGTACCTACAATGAGCAGTTCTTC
TRBV29-1,.,.,TRBJ1-2,CSVGETGYGYTF,TGCAGCGTTGGGGAGACGGGCTATGGCTACACCTTC
TRBV27,.,.,TRBJ2-5,CASSLMGTQETQYF,TGTGCCAGCAGTTTGATGGGGACACAAGAGACCCAGTACTTC
TRBV10-3,.,.,TRBJ2-6,CAISEPFAGANVLTF,TGTGCCATCTCGGAACCTTTCGCCGGGGCCAACGTCCTGACTTTC
TRBV5-8,.,TRBD2,TRBJ2-7,CASSSGLAYREQYF,TGTGCCAGCAGCTCGGGACTAGCGTACCGGGAGCAGTACTTC
TRBV10-3,.,.,TRBJ2-1,CAISDGGEPYNEQFF,TGTGCCATCAGTGATGGCGGCGAACCCTACAATGAGCAGTTCTTC
TRBV5-1,.,TRBD2,TRBJ2-3,CASRPSGSGTDTQYF,TGCGCCAGCAGGCCAAGCGGGAGTGGGACAGATACGCAGTATTTT
TRBV27,.,.,TRBJ1-2,CASRTPANYGYTF,TGTGCCAGCAGGACCCCAGCTAACTATGGCTACACCTTC
TRBV12-3/TRBV12-4,.,.,TRBJ2-7,CASSFGRLAYEQYF,TGTGCCAGCAGTTTCGGCAGGTTGGCCTACGAGCAGTACTTC
TRBV30,.,.,TRBJ2-7,CAWWSGDHYEQYF,TGTGCCTGGTGGTCCGGGGATCACTACGAGCAGTACTTC
TRBV7-9,once,TRBD1,TRBJ2-1,CAGSVGQNNEQFF,TGTGCCGGCAGCGTGGGACAGAACAATGAGCAGTTCTTC
TRBV20-1,.,.,TRBJ1-2,CSAPRESPANYGYTF,TGCAGTGCCCCGCGTGAGTCCCCGGCTAACTATGGCTACACCTTC
TRBV13,.,.,TRBJ2-7,CASSPPPGEVSYEQYF,TGTGCCAGCAGCCCCCCCCCAGGTGAAGTTTCCTACGAGCAGTACTTC
TRBV6-5,.,.,TRBJ2-7,CASSYRGSSYEQYF,TGTGCCAGCAGTTACCGGGGGAGCTCCTACGAGCAGTACTTC
TRBV14,.,TRBD1,TRBJ1-2,CASSPRTGSYGYTF,TGTGCCAGCAGTCCACGGACAGGAAGCTATGGCTACACCTTC
TRBV24-1,.,TRBD1,TRBJ2-1,CATSDPDRESYNEQFF,TGTGCCACCAGTGATCCGGACAGGGAATCCTACAATGAGCAGTTCTTC
TRBV12-3/TRBV12-4,.,.,TRBJ2-5,CASSLGGSWETQYF,TGTGCCAGCAGTTTGGGTGGGTCCTGGGAGACCCAGTACTTC
TRBV5-4,.,TRBD2,TRBJ2-5,CASSPSSSGRRETQYF,TGTGCCAGCAGCCCATCCTCTAGCGGGCGCCGGGAGACCCAGTACTTC
TRBV4-1,.,.,TRBJ2-2,CASSPSSGRRNTGELFF,TGCGCCAGCAGCCCCAGTAGTGGTCGAAGGAACACCGGGGAGCTGTTTTTT
TRBV29-1,.,.,TRBJ1-1,CSVIGATEAFF,TGCAGCGTGATTGGGGCCACTGAAGCTTTCTTT
TRBV10-3,.,.,TRBJ2-6,CAISPEAGRHPGANVLTF,TGTGCCATCAGCCCGGAGGCAGGGCGTCACCCTGGGGCCAACGTCCTGACTTTC
TRBV7-2,.,.,TRBJ2-6,CASSATRVANVLTF,TGTGCCAGCAGCGCGACACGGGTGGCCAACGTCCTGACTTTC